This record covers a single TCR beta chain. Germline V gives CDR1 MNHEY, CDR2 SMNVEV (reference sequence). The CDR3 contains 17 residues. V lost 2 bases and J lost 1; bases outside the gene matches: 5. Per the original data handling: Estimation of nucleated cell counts was performed using reference gene primer amplification. TCRdb's table, derived via immunoSEQ multiplex PCR, lists solely in-frame clones and lacks some. That table furnishes V, J and clone size, whereas the DNA furnished D and trimming. Of 330,000 or so clones in the sample, roughly nine tenths were seen once. This sample was included in a study of blood T cell repertoires in COVID-19. Study overall: T cells, B-cell-depleted T cells, or PBMCs provided the cDNA or gDNA that served as material.

V is TRBV27 and J is TRBJ2-1, with 10 bases identical to TRBD2. Sample: peripheral blood. This clonotype originated in a woman aged 55-69 years with COVID-19, enrolled during active disease. DNA for the CDR3: TGTGCCAGCAGTTTAAAGGATAGCGGGGGGTCCTACAATGAGCAGTTCTTC. This encodes CASSLKDSGGSYNEQFF.